The present T cell receptor beta chain was sequenced within a study of blood T cells in healthy people across ages. Study-level points and caveats: Long-lived donors exceeded aged donors in naive CD4+ cells and diversity. Investigators treated diversity estimates from one million T cells as underestimates.

Trimming pared 3 bases from V and 7 bases from J, leaving 10 bases between. This CDR3 has 13 amino acids. A single count supports this clonotype. Its antigen is undetermined. No fewer than 5.5 micrograms of total RNA were isolated from every sample. Sample-barcoded 5' priming and a J-beta primer mix drove a second PCR of roughly 6 to 12 cycles. TCRdb independently ran MiXCR on the 5' RACE reads; one entry per CDR3 protein. The sample includes 600,000 to 1,000,000 distinct CDR3 sequences, about three fifths seen only once; the top ten take approximately 20%. This receptor was obtained from a man under 40 in good health. The sequenced material came from blood. The chain combines TRBV12-3 or TRBV12-4 with TRBJ1-5; D is uncertain. CDR3 DNA: TGTGCCAGCAGTTTGTCCGCGGGACAGCCCCAGCATTTT. Its translation is CASSLSAGQPQHF.